These T cell receptor beta chains were read from a single sample in a study of blood T cell repertoires in COVID-19. The repertoire was sequenced with immunoSEQ multiplex PCR; TCRdb's copy has only in-frame clones and lacks some. The sample records 200,000 to 250,000 clones, 83% being singletons. Sequencing was done on a sample of peripheral blood. The receptors derive from a woman younger than 45 with COVID-19, enrolled during active disease. CDR3s include the opening cysteine and the closing phenylalanine or tryptophan. A D gene is named only where the DNA matches it firmly. Only some rows state a clone size, as once, few, many or a class for expanded clones.

d_gene	j_gene	v_gene	abundance	len	CDR3nt	CDR3aa
TRBD1	TRBJ1-2	TRBV30	.	13	TGTGCCTGGAGGGGGACAGTTCCCTATGGCTACACCTTC	CAWRGTVPYGYTF
.	TRBJ1-1	TRBV18	.	15	TGTGCCAGCTCACCAGGGAAGGGGTTCAACACTGAAGCTTTCTTT	CASSPGKGFNTEAFF
TRBD2	TRBJ2-1	TRBV27	.	14	TGTGCCAGCAGTTCCCGCGGGAGGTCCCTCGTCCAGTTCTTC	CASSSRGRSLVQFF
.	TRBJ2-6	TRBV24-1	.	13	TGTGCCACCGAGGGGGCTGGGGCCAACGTCCTGACTTTC	CATEGAGANVLTF
.	TRBJ1-2	TRBV5-1	.	13	TGCGCCAGCAGCTTGGCAGGGGAAAATGGCTACACCTTC	CASSLAGENGYTF
.	TRBJ1-5	TRBV5-5	.	18	TGTGCCAGCAGCTTGGTGATGACAGTCGGCAGGGACAATCAGCCCCAGCATTTT	CASSLVMTVGRDNQPQHF
TRBD2	TRBJ2-1	TRBV6-1	.	15	TGTGCCAGCAGTGATCAAGCGGGGTCCTACAATGAGCAGTTCTTC	CASSDQAGSYNEQFF
TRBD1	TRBJ1-1	TRBV5-4	.	16	TGTGCCAGCAGCTCCCTTATGACAGGGTGGAACACTGAAGCTTTCTTT	CASSSLMTGWNTEAFF
.	TRBJ1-2	TRBV25-1	.	14	TGTGCCAGCAGTGGGGGGCAGCCTAACTATGGCTACACCTTC	CASSGGQPNYGYTF
TRBD1	TRBJ2-7	TRBV5-4	.	17	TGTGCCAGCAGCTCTGGAGGTCGGACAGGGAGGACCTACGAGCAGTACTTC	CASSSGGRTGRTYEQYF
TRBD2	TRBJ2-1	TRBV29-1	once	17	TGCAGCGTCCCCGGGACTAGCGGGGGGGCCGCCTACAATGAGCAGTTCTTC	CSVPGTSGGAAYNEQFF
.	TRBJ2-3	TRBV9	.	15	TGTGCCAGCAGCACAAGTACCCCAGGGGCCGATACGCAGTATTTT	CASSTSTPGADTQYF
TRBD1	TRBJ1-2	TRBV9	.	12	TGTGCCAGCAGCGCAACAGGGGTAGGCTACACCTTC	CASSATGVGYTF
.	TRBJ2-1	TRBV11-2	.	13	TGTGCCAGCAGCCAATACGAGTACAATGAGCAGTTCTTC	CASSQYEYNEQFF
.	TRBJ2-1	TRBV7-9	few	13	TGTGCCAGCAGCTTAGCGGGAGGACCTGAGCAGTTCTTC	CASSLAGGPEQFF
.	TRBJ1-3	TRBV2	.	17	TGTGCCAGCAGCGGGACTCTCGGGCAAGGAGGTGGAAACACCATATATTTT	CASSGTLGQGGGNTIYF
.	TRBJ1-2	TRBV28	.	12	TGTGCCAGCAGTTTATACTCGGGGTACTACACCTTC	CASSLYSGYYTF
TRBD2	TRBJ2-7	TRBV6-6	few	15	TGTGCCAGCAGTTACTCGAGGGAGGGAGTGGGTGAGCAGTACTTC	CASSYSREGVGEQYF
.	TRBJ2-7	TRBV3-1/TRBV3-2	.	14	TGTGCCAGCAGCCTGAAAGAGGTCAGCTACGAGCAGTACTTC	CASSLKEVSYEQYF
TRBD2	TRBJ2-5	TRBV5-1	.	13	TGCGCCAGCAGCTCGGGACTAGGGGGGACCCAGTACTTC	CASSSGLGGTQYF
TRBD1	TRBJ2-5	TRBV6-4	.	16	TGTGCCAGCAGTGACTCGCCGGGACAGGGGAGGGAGACCCAGTACTTC	CASSDSPGQGRETQYF
TRBD1	TRBJ1-1	TRBV19	.	13	TGTGCCAGTACCGCCGACAGGGCGGGTGAAGCTTTCTTT	CASTADRAGEAFF
TRBD1	TRBJ1-6	TRBV13	.	15	TGTGCCAGCAGCTTAGACACAGGGGGGAATTCACCCCTCCACTTT	CASSLDTGGNSPLHF
.	TRBJ2-2	TRBV29-1	few	12	TGCAGCGTTGGAGGGAACACCGGGGAGCTGTTTTTT	CSVGGNTGELFF
.	TRBJ1-6	TRBV14	.	16	TGTGCCAGCAGCCAAGTTCATCGGGAATATAATTCACCCCTCCACTTT	CASSQVHREYNSPLHF
TRBD2	TRBJ2-4	TRBV28	.	16	TGTGCCAGCAGTTTTAGCGGGAGCTTAGCCAAAAACATTCAGTACTTC	CASSFSGSLAKNIQYF
.	TRBJ1-1	TRBV12-5	few	13	TGTGCTAGTGGTAGCGGACGGGGGTTGGGAGCTTTCTTT	CASGSGRGLGAFF
.	TRBJ2-7	TRBV5-6	.	15	TGTGCCAGCAGCTTGTTCCAGCAAGGGAGCAACGAGCAGTACTTC	CASSLFQQGSNEQYF
.	TRBJ2-3	TRBV11-1	.	16	TGTGCCAGCAGCTCCCGGACAGGGAGGGAAACAGATACGCAGTATTTT	CASSSRTGRETDTQYF
.	TRBJ1-6	TRBV7-3	.	15	TGTGCCAGCAGCTTATTAGGCGGGGTAGGGTCACCCCTCCACTTT	CASSLLGGVGSPLHF
.	TRBJ1-5	TRBV19	.	14	TGTGCCAGTAGTATTTTGTATAGCAATCAGCCCCAGCATTTT	CASSILYSNQPQHF
.	TRBJ2-1	TRBV27	.	14	TGTGCCAGCAGTTTAGAGGGGGCCTACAATGAGCAGTTCTTC	CASSLEGAYNEQFF
.	TRBJ2-7	TRBV5-5	.	13	TGTGCCAGCAGCTTGAGTTACAGCTACGAGCAGTACTTC	CASSLSYSYEQYF
.	TRBJ2-1	TRBV5-4	.	15	TGTGCCAGCAGCTCCTCCGGGGGGCGATATGGTGAGCAGTTCTTC	CASSSSGGRYGEQFF
.	TRBJ1-6	TRBV7-9	.	15	TGTGCCAGCAGCTTATTCGTCACAGAAAATTCACCCCTCCACTTT	CASSLFVTENSPLHF
.	TRBJ2-7	TRBV10-3	.	14	TGTGCCATCAGTGAGTCGAGCCCCAGGGACGAGCAGTACTTC	CAISESSPRDEQYF
TRBD2	TRBJ2-6	TRBV19	once	19	TGTGCCAGTAGGAGGGTGGGGACTACCACAAGCTCTGGGGCCAACGTCCTGACTTTC	CASRRVGTTTSSGANVLTF
.	TRBJ2-3	TRBV27	.	12	TGTGCCAGCAGTCAAAGCACAGATACGCAGTATTTT	CASSQSTDTQYF
TRBD1	TRBJ1-4	TRBV4-3	.	17	TGCGCCAGCAGCACCGGGACAGGCTTCGCAACTAATGAAAAACTGTTTTTT	CASSTGTGFATNEKLFF
TRBD2	TRBJ2-1	TRBV3-1/TRBV3-2	.	13	TGTGCCAGCAGCCTAGCGGGAGTTAGGGAGCAGTTCTTC	CASSLAGVREQFF
.	TRBJ2-1	TRBV9	.	14	TGTGCCAGCAGCGTAGGCCCCAGCTACAATGAGCAGTTCTTC	CASSVGPSYNEQFF
TRBD1	TRBJ1-6	TRBV5-1	.	14	TGCGCCAGCAGCATTGACAGGGCAGGTTCACCCCTCCACTTT	CASSIDRAGSPLHF
.	TRBJ1-2	TRBV19	.	14	TGTGCCAGCTGGGGGGGCGGCCTTAACTATGGCTACACCTTC	CASWGGGLNYGYTF
.	TRBJ2-1	TRBV27	.	15	TGTGCCAGCAGTTTCCCAGGAACCGGTCCCCATGAGCAGTTCTTC	CASSFPGTGPHEQFF
.	TRBJ1-1	TRBV5-5	.	16	TGTGCCAGCAGCTTGGAATTAGGGTGGAGGGTTGATGAAGCTTTCTTT	CASSLELGWRVDEAFF
TRBD1	TRBJ1-6	TRBV6-6	few	15	TGTGCCAGCAGAAATACCGGGACAGCGAATTCACCCCTCCACTTT	CASRNTGTANSPLHF
TRBD1	TRBJ1-2	TRBV28	.	13	TGTGCCAGCAGTTTAACAGGGGGAAATGGCTACACCTTC	CASSLTGGNGYTF
TRBD2	TRBJ2-7	TRBV10-3	.	13	TGTGCCATCAGTGAACCTCCGGGGGGGGAGCAGTACTTC	CAISEPPGGEQYF
.	TRBJ2-3	TRBV5-1	.	14	TGCGCCAGCAGCTACGCAGATTTCACAGATACGCAGTATTTT	CASSYADFTDTQYF
TRBD1	TRBJ2-5	TRBV19	.	15	TGTGCCAGTAGTCGGGTGGCAGGGGGAGAGGAGACCCAGTACTTC	CASSRVAGGEETQYF
.	TRBJ1-4	TRBV18	.	13	TGTGCCAGCTCTCGAAGCGGACAGCTTAAACTGTTTTTT	CASSRSGQLKLFF
.	TRBJ1-2	TRBV25-1	few	12	TGTGCCAGCAGTGCGGTTAACTATGGCTACACCTTC	CASSAVNYGYTF
.	TRBJ2-1	TRBV4-3	.	17	TGCGCCAGCAGCCCCACACTAGGGCTCAGCTCCTACAATGAGCAGTTCTTC	CASSPTLGLSSYNEQFF
.	TRBJ2-3	TRBV15	.	16	TGTGCCACCAGCAGAGACCACAGGGCGGACACAGATACGCAGTATTTT	CATSRDHRADTDTQYF
TRBD2	TRBJ2-1	TRBV9	.	17	TGTGCCAGCAGCGTAGGACTAGCGGGGAGCTCCTACAATGAGCAGTTCTTC	CASSVGLAGSSYNEQFF
.	TRBJ1-1	TRBV19	.	13	TGTGCCAGTAGTATAGGTCCCGGCACTGAAGCTTTCTTT	CASSIGPGTEAFF
.	TRBJ2-2	TRBV6-2/TRBV6-3	.	14	TGTGCCAGCAGTTACTCTATCGGGACCGGGGAGCTGTTTTTT	CASSYSIGTGELFF
.	TRBJ2-5	TRBV7-9	.	14	TGTGCCAGCAGCTGGGAGGACCGTCGGGAGACCCAGTACTTC	CASSWEDRRETQYF
.	TRBJ1-2	TRBV7-3	.	13	TGTGCCAGCAGCCCACAGGGCCGGGATGGCTACACCTTC	CASSPQGRDGYTF